The clone carrying this TCR beta chain was seen repeatedly, ten times or more. The germline gives CDR1 KGHSH, CDR2 LQKENI. The V end was cut by 3 bases, the J end by 9 bases, with 21 bases between. The CDR3 totals 16 residues. These data originate in a study of early T cells in non-severe SARS-CoV-2 infection. TCRdb reprocessed the 5' RACE reads via MiXCR and lists one record per CDR3 protein. Altogether about 30,000 distinct CDR3 sequences are present, 4.5% to 6% being singletons, with the ten largest covering roughly 0.88%. Source material: whole blood. The sequence came from an adult who was a healthcare worker with PCR-confirmed SARS-CoV-2 infection or an uninfected control (not recorded which). The chain employs TRBV18 and TRBJ2-1, with unresolved D. DNA of the CDR3: TGTGCCAGCTCACCGCAAGGAGCCGGCACGGAGAGTGAGCAGTTCTTC. Amino acid sequence: CASSPQGAGTESEQFF.